This T cell receptor (beta chain) stems from a study of regulatory T cells in long-lasting Graves disease. There are many counts of this clonotype. This CDR3 contains 13 residues. V was cut by 2 bases and J by 7 bases, with 12 bases left in between. Germline V gene sequence: CDR1 DFQATT, CDR2 SNEGSKA (reference sequence). Time point in this sample: newly diagnosed GD, antithyroid drugs for less than 3 months. Preparation of the TCR library used RNA extracted from PBMCs. In building TCR beta libraries, iRepertoire HTBI primers were used together with Arm-PCR of CDR3 regions. TCRdb independently ran MiXCR on the multiplex PCR reads; one entry per CDR3 protein. The sample contains approximately 470,000 distinct CDR3 sequences, 15% to 20% of which appear only once. The sample also formed part of further work on T cells in Graves' hyperthyroidism and ophthalmopathy. That report adds: Ophthalmopathy and stable hyperthyroidism were told apart by a 13 V-J model.

The chain combines TRBV20-1 with TRBJ2-1, with TRBD1 as a possible D gene (6 bases). The source material was peripheral blood mononuclear cells (PBMCs), sampled at new diagnosis, from a patient treated with antithyroid drugs. The receptor was isolated from a man in his forties with Graves disease. CDR3 residues: CSARQTGYNEQFF. The CDR3 DNA reads TGCAGTGCTAGACAGACAGGTTATAATGAGCAGTTCTTC.